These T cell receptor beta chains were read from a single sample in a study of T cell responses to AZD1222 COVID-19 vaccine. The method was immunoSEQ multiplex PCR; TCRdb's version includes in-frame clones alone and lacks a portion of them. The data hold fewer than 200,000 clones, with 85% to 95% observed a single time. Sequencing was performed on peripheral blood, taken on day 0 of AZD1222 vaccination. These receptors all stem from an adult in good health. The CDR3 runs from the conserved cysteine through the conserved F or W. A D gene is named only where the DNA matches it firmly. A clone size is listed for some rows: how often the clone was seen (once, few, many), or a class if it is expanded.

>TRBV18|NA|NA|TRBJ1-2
CASSPTAGANYGYTF
TGTGCCAGCTCACCTACGGCGGGGGCTAACTATGGCTACACCTTC
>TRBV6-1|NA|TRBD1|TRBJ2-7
CASSELGQGPYEQYF
TGTGCCAGCAGTGAACTGGGACAGGGACCCTACGAGCAGTACTTC
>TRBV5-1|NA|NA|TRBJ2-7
CASSLAPTDYEQYF
TGCGCCAGCAGCTTGGCCCCGACTGATTACGAGCAGTACTTC
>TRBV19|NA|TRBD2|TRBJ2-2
CASQRGNTGELFF
TGTGCCAGTCAGCGGGGGAACACCGGGGAGCTGTTTTTT
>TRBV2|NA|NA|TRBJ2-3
CASSLGFTDTQYF
TGTGCCAGCTCTCTTGGGTTCACAGATACGCAGTATTTT
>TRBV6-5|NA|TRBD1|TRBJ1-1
CASRRQGNTEAFF
TGTGCCAGCAGGCGACAGGGAAACACTGAAGCTTTCTTT
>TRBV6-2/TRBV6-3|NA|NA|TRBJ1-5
CASSLVGGWQPQHF
TGTGCCAGCAGTCTTGTGGGGGGGTGGCAGCCCCAGCATTTT
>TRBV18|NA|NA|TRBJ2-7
CASSTFGDEQYF
TGTGCCAGCTCGACCTTTGGGGACGAGCAGTACTTC
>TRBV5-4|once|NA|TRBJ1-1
CASSLGRVGNTEAFF
TGTGCCAGCAGCTTGGGGAGGGTGGGAAACACTGAAGCTTTCTTT
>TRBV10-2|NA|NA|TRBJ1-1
CACWGGDRRTEAFF
TGCGCCTGCTGGGGGGGGGATAGAAGGACTGAAGCTTTCTTT
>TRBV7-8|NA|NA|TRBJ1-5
CASSPNGLGRPNQPQHF
TGTGCCAGCAGCCCCAACGGGCTAGGCCGTCCCAATCAGCCCCAGCATTTT
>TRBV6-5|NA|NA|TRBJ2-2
CASKGTVNTGELFF
TGTGCCAGCAAAGGAACCGTTAACACCGGGGAGCTGTTTTTT
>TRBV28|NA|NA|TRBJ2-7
CASSLYGGRLYEQYF
TGTGCCAGCAGTTTATATGGGGGGCGCTTATACGAGCAGTACTTC
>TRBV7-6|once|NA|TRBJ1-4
CASSLGPPTTNEKLFF
TGTGCCAGCAGCTTAGGCCCCCCCACAACTAATGAAAAACTGTTTTTT
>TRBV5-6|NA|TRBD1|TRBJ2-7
CASSSQGAGEQYF
TGTGCCAGCAGCTCACAGGGGGCTGGCGAGCAGTACTTC
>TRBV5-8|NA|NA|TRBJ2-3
CASSFLGQPSTDTQYF
TGTGCCAGCAGCTTTCTTGGACAGCCTAGCACAGATACGCAGTATTTT
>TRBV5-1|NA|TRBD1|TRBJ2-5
CASRGTGEETQYF
TGCGCCAGCAGGGGGACAGGGGAAGAGACCCAGTACTTC
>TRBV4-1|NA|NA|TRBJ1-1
CASSQDPGGSNTEAFF
TGCGCCAGCAGCCAAGATCCGGGCGGATCCAACACTGAAGCTTTCTTT
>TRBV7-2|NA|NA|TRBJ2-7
CASSLYMASYEQYF
TGTGCCAGCAGCTTATATATGGCTAGCTACGAGCAGTACTTC
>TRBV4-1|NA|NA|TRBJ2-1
CASSQEVGNSYNEQFF
TGCGCCAGCAGCCAAGAGGTGGGGAATTCCTACAATGAGCAGTTCTTC